This TCR beta chain was identified during a study of cytomegalovirus exposure and HLA in healthy donors. Notes on the study in general: Cytomegalovirus association was assigned to more than 150 TCR beta chains.

Of note for this clone: Its antigen is as yet unknown.

Primers included in the PCR were 60 Vbeta and 13 Jbeta primers. Sequencing was performed with immunoSEQ multiplex PCR; in TCRdb, only in-frame clones are kept and a portion is missing. The sample lists roughly 150,000 clones; around 70% were seen once. Germline CDR1 and CDR2: SGHRS and YFSETQ. The J segment lost 6 bases and the V segment lost 0 bases, leaving 7 bases of the junction unmatched. The CDR3 covers 15 residues. The chain carries TRBV5-1 and TRBJ2-7; 9 bases are shared with TRBD1. This TCR was sampled from a woman aged 60-75 years in good health and CMV-seropositive. The sequenced sample consisted of PBMCs. The CDR3 DNA sequence: TGCGCCAGCAGCTTGGCCCCGGGACAGGGATCCGAGCAGTACTTC. Amino acids: CASSLAPGQGSEQYF.